A selection of T cell receptor beta chains follows, all from one sample in a study of shared clonotypes between healthy human individuals. Assay used: immunoSEQ multiplex PCR; TCRdb lists only in-frame clones, some missing. The table records about 2.4 million clones, approximately 93% of them present only once. The sequenced sample was naive CD4+ T cells from PBMCs. These receptors came from a young man in good health. Some clones in this sample may be carry-over from other donors' samples. CDR3s leave out the opening cysteine and the closing phenylalanine or tryptophan. The D gene is left open where the match is weak.

CDR3aa	v_gene	j_gene	d_gene
ASSGSGGMGRGGQPQH	TRBV2	TRBJ1-5	.
ASSLDPQNTEAF	TRBV5-1	TRBJ1-1	.
ASSEDRGRLNTEAF	TRBV25-1	TRBJ1-1	TRBD1
ASSPLTGGSVETQY	TRBV18	TRBJ2-5	TRBD1
ASKSGAFGAPNEQF	TRBV19	TRBJ2-1	.
ASCLTRVGGNTEAF	TRBV27	TRBJ1-1	.
ASSPPSGRGTEQF	TRBV28	TRBJ2-1	TRBD2
ASSLRSSGYYEQY	TRBV11-3	TRBJ2-7	.
ASSPRGMNTEAF	TRBV28	TRBJ1-1	TRBD1
ASSLGGQNTEAF	TRBV5-1	TRBJ1-1	.
ASSIDKSTEAF	TRBV2	TRBJ1-1	.
ASELAGGGKTQY	TRBV28	TRBJ2-5	TRBD2
ASRPAGDRAGYT	TRBV7-2	TRBJ1-2	TRBD1
ASSVALAANTGELF	TRBV5-5	TRBJ2-2	.
ASSPTMGTSYNEQF	TRBV7-2	TRBJ2-1	TRBD2
ASLRVGTSYDEQF	TRBV5-5	TRBJ2-1	TRBD2
ASSLSSNTGELF	TRBV7-9	TRBJ2-2	.
ASSPTGNPYEQY	TRBV18	TRBJ2-7	TRBD1
ASSETSLETQY	TRBV6-1	TRBJ2-5	.
ASSTPGGTDTQY	TRBV6-5	TRBJ2-3	.
ASSPGTGSGNTIY	TRBV11-2	TRBJ1-3	.
ASSRGHLAGEPYEQY	TRBV7-9	TRBJ2-7	TRBD2
ASSDFGGSVPGELF	TRBV6-1	TRBJ2-2	.
ATSRDPGNSNQPQH	TRBV15	TRBJ1-5	.
ASSLRAAGELETQY	TRBV7-8	TRBJ2-5	.
ASSQELASYNEQF	TRBV7-7	TRBJ2-1	.
AISFGQGWTGELF	TRBV5-4	TRBJ2-2	TRBD1